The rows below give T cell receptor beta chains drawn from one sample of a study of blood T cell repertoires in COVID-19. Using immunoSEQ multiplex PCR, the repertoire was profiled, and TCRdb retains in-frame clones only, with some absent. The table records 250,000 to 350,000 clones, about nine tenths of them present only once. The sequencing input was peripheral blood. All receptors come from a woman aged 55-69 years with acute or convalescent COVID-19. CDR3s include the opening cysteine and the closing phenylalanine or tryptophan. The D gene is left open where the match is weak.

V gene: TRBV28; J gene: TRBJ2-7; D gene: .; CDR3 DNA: TGTGCCAGCAGTTTAAGGGGGGGATACGAGCAGTACTTC; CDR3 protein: CASSLRGGYEQYF
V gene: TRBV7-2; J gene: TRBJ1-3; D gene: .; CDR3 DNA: TGTGCCAGCAGCCCAGGACTCTCTGGAAACACCATATATTTT; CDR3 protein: CASSPGLSGNTIYF
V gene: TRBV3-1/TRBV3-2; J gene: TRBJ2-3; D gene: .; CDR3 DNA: TGTGCCAGCAGGCTGATGGGGAGTGGGACAGATACGCAGTATTTT; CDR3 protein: CASRLMGSGTDTQYF
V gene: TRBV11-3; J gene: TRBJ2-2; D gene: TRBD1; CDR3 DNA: TGTGCCAGCAGCCCAGACAGGGGGGAGAACACCGGGGAGCTGTTTTTT; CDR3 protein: CASSPDRGENTGELFF
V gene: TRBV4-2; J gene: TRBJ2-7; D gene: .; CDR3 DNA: TGTGCCAGCAGCCGGGGCGAGGACTCCTACGAGCAGTACTTC; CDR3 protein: CASSRGEDSYEQYF
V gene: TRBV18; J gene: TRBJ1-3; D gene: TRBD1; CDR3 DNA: TGTGCCAGCTCACCAAGGGCAGGGGGCAGTTCCTCTGGAAACACCATATATTTT; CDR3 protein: CASSPRAGGSSSGNTIYF
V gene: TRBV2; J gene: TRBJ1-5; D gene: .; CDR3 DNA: TGTGCCAGTACGTGGGGGAGGGATGAGCCCCAGCATTTT; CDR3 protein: CASTWGRDEPQHF
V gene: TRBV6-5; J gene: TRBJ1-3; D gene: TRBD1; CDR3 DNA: TGTGCCAGCAAAGAGGACAGGGGCGGCGGAAACACCATATATTTT; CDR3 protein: CASKEDRGGGNTIYF
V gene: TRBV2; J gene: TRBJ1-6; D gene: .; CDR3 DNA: TGTGCCAGCAGCGGGACTGCTAATTCACCCCTCCACTTT; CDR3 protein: CASSGTANSPLHF
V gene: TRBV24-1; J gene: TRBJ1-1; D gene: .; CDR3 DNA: TGTGCCACCAGATCAGTGAACACTGAAGCTTTCTTT; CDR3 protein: CATRSVNTEAFF
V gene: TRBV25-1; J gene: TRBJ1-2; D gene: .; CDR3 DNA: TGTGCCAGCAGGGGACAACTGGCCTATGGCTACACCTTC; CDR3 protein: CASRGQLAYGYTF
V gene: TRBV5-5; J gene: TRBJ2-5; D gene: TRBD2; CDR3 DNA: TGTGCCAGCAGCTTGGGACGGGAGCGGGGGGCCCCCCCTCAGTACTTC; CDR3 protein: CASSLGRERGAPPQYF
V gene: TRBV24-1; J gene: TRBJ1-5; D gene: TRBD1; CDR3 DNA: TGTGCCACCAGTGACGGAGGACAGGGCGTCGGACAGCCCCAGCATTTT; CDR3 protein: CATSDGGQGVGQPQHF
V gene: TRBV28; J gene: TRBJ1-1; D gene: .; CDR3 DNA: TGTGCCAGCACCGATTCAGGGCGCACTGAAGCTTTCTTT; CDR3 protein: CASTDSGRTEAFF
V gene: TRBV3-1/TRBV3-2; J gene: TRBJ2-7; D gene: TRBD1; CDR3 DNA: TGTGCCAGCAGCCAAACGAGAACAGGGGTTGACGAGCAGTACTTC; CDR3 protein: CASSQTRTGVDEQYF
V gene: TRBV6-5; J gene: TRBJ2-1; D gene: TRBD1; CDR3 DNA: TGTGCCAGCACCTCTCCCCAGGGGGCCAATGAGCAGTTCTTC; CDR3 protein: CASTSPQGANEQFF
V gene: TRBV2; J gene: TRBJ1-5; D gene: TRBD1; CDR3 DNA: TGTGCCAGCAGTCCCCCCGGGACAGCTGATCAGCCCCAGCATTTT; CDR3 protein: CASSPPGTADQPQHF
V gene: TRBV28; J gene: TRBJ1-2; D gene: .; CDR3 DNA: TGTGCCACCAAACAGGGTCCCCCTCTCTATGGCTACACCTTC; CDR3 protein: CATKQGPPLYGYTF
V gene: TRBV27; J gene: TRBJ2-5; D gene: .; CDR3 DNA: TGTGCCAGCAGTCCCTATACCGGGGTAGAGACCCAGTACTTC; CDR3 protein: CASSPYTGVETQYF
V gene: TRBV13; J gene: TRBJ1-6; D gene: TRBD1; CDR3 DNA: TGTGCCAGCAGCCAAGGGACAGTCGAATCACCCCTCCACTTT; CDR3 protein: CASSQGTVESPLHF
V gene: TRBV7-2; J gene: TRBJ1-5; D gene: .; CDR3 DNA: TGTGCCAGCAGCTCTCCGGGAGTTAGTCAGCCCCAGCATTTT; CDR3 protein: CASSSPGVSQPQHF
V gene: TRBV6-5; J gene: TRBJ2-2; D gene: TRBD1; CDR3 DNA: TGTGCCAGCAGGTTCGGGACAGGGGGGACCGGGGAGCTGTTTTTT; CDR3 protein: CASRFGTGGTGELFF